This TCR beta chain was sequenced for a study of post-analysis software for immune sequencing data. Overall study results and limits: Normalized Chao1 diversity in multiple sclerosis patients fell significantly below that of controls. Among roughly five TRBV segments more frequent in patients than controls were TRBV5-6, TRBV5-1 and TRBV20-1.

A word on this clonotype: Its antigen is not known.

Researchers reported that TCR beta cDNA libraries carried unique molecular identifiers. From the PCR reads, TCRdb called clonotypes with MiXCR, one entry per CDR3 protein. The sample carries hundreds of thousands of distinct CDR3 sequences, 55% to 60% recorded once. The germline V gene has CDR1 SGDLS and CDR2 YYNGEE. Trimming cost V 1 base and J 1 base, with 12 bases left between them. This CDR3 is 16 amino acids long. Specimen: blood. The clonotype comes from a girl between 2 and 10 years old with multiple sclerosis. This chain uses TRBV9 with TRBJ2-1, with D possibly being TRBD1 (5 bases). The CDR3 nucleotides are TGTGCCAGCAGCGTAAGTGGGGCGGCGTCCTACAATGAGCAGTTCTTC. Translated: CASSVSGAASYNEQFF.